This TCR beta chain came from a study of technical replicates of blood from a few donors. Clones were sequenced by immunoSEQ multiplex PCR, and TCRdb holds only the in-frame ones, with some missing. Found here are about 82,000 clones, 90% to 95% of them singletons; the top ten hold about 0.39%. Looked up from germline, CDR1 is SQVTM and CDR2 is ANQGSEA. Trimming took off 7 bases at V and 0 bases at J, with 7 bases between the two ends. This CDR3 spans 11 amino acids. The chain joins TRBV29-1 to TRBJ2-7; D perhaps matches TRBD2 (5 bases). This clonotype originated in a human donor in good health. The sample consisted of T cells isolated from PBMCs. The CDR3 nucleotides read TGCAGCGCGAGGGTCTCCTACGAGCAGTACTTC. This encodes CSARVSYEQYF.